Below, 32 T cell receptor delta chains from the same sample are listed, as sequenced in a study of gamma delta lymphoproliferative disorders and STAT genes. Sequencing used genomic DNA taken from PBMCs of patients and controls. TCRdb reanalysed the multiplex PCR reads via CATT. The sample gives 1,500 to 2,000 delta-chain clones, more than 1.5% of which show up once; approximately 51% is in the top ten. The specimen was blood. Source of these receptors: a human donor in good health.

Concerning this clone itself: TCRdb shows a much larger clone's protein in place of this DNA's translation, and the two differ at residue 14, likely through a read error; the protein shown is translated from the DNA. The chain combines TRDV2 with TRDJ1; 9 bases are a match to TRDD3. Germline V gene data show CDR1 as GEAIGNYY and CDR2 as EKD. This CDR3 is built from 18 residues. CDR3 amino acids: CACDPAGRTGGETGKLIF. The CDR3 nucleotides are TGTGCCTGTGACCCCGCAGGTCGTACTGGGGGAGAGACCGGTAAACTCATCTTT.

Turning to this clone: The likely explanation is a read error, given a far larger clone one base away. This chain links TRDV2 with TRDJ3; 9 nucleotides align to TRDD3. The V gene end was trimmed by 5 bases and the J gene end by 0 bases; junction bases not matched to a gene: 16. The V gene's germline CDR1 is GEAIGNYY and CDR2 EKD. The CDR3 totals 21 residues. CDR3 bases: TGTGCCTGTGGCTCCCCCCATACTGGGGGACAGAGCTCCTGGGACACCCGACAGATGTTTTTC. Protein product: CACGSPHTGGQSSWDTRQMFF.

The sample holds a few counts of this clone. This sequence is one base from a far larger clone and is likely a read error. This sample also contains other DNA sequences that code for the same CDR3. The genes are TRDV2 and TRDJ1; a possible D gene is TRDD3 (6 bases). This CDR3 spans 18 amino acids. V shed 3 bases and J shed 2 bases, with 24 bases lying between them. From germline, CDR1 is GEAIGNYY and CDR2 EKD. The CDR3 sequence is CACDPAGRTGGETDKLIF. The DNA for the CDR3 is TGTGCCTGTGACCCCGCAGGTCGTACCGGGGGAGAGACCGATAAACTCATCTTT.

The CDR3, as DNA: TGTGCTCTTGGGGAAGGGTGGGATCCTCCTACCGTACTGGGAGCCAGACCCCTGATCTTT. This translates into CALGEGWDPPTVLGARPLIF. No V gene was called here, but the J gene is TRDJ4; the tabulated D call, TRDD3, remains unverified against the DNA. The CDR3 runs to 20 residues.

Concerning this clone itself: This DNA's translation and the protein TCRdb lists, from a much larger clone, do not match at residue 6, likely due to a read error; the protein shown is translated from the DNA. V is TRDV2 and J is TRDJ1; perhaps TRDD3 as D (6 bases). The CDR3 consists of 15 residues. Germline V gene lookup returns CDR1 GEAIGNYY and CDR2 EKD. The V end lost 0 bases, the J end lost 0 bases, and 10 bases lay between the germline ends. CDR3 amino acids: CACDTAGENTDKLIF. CDR3 in DNA: TGTGCCTGTGACACCGCGGGGGAAAACACCGATAAACTCATCTTT.

The table lists this clone with a few counts. TCRdb's listed protein matches a much larger clone and diverges from this DNA's translation at residue 18, likely through a read error; the protein shown comes from the DNA. This sequence joins TRDV1 and TRDJ1; D may correspond to TRDD2 or TRDD3 (7 bases each). Per the germline V gene, CDR1 is TSWWSYY and CDR2 is QGS. The CDR3 totals 24 residues. Trimming stripped 2 bases from V and 0 bases from J, with 37 bases between. Written as DNA, the CDR3 is TGTGCTCTTGGGGAATTTCGATTCCTACCATTGAGGGGGATCAACCCCCATCACACCGATAAACTCATCTTT. As protein: CALGEFRFLPLRGINPHHTDKLIF.

This clone appeared a few times. This likely traces to a read error, being one base from a far larger clone. Other nucleotide sequences from this sample produce the same CDR3. This chain links TRDV2 with TRDJ1; the match to TRDD3 covers 10 bases. The CDR3 totals 18 residues. Germline lookup yields CDR1 GEAIGNYY and CDR2 EKD. The chain's CDR3 is CACDTVALGDAFTDKLIF. The CDR3 DNA reads as TGTGCCTGCGACACCGTGGCACTGGGGGATGCTTTCACCGATAAACTCATCTTT.

Of note for this clone: The amino acid sequence in TCRdb belongs to a much larger clone and departs from this DNA's translation at residue 10, likely a sequencing read error; the sequence shown is translated from the DNA. The CDR3 coding sequence is TGTGCCTGTGACACCGTGGCACTGGGGAATGCTTTCACCGATAAACTCATCTTT. Encoded protein: CACDTVALGNAFTDKLIF. V gene TRDV2 combines with J gene TRDJ1, with 7 bases matching TRDD3. The germline V gene encodes CDR1 GEAIGNYY and CDR2 EKD. With V trimmed by 0 bases and J by 1 base, 13 bases remained unmatched. The CDR3 spans 18 residues.

By sample fraction, this clone is hyperexpanded. The sample contains more than one DNA sequence encoding this CDR3. The chain links TRDV2 to TRDJ1, with 9 bases lining up with TRDD3. The germline V gene encodes CDR1 GEAIGNYY and CDR2 EKD. The CDR3 sequence is 18 residues long. The junction had 13 bases not matched to a gene; V was cut back by 3 bases and J by 0 bases. CDR3 in DNA: TGTGCCTGTGACCCCGTACTGGGGGAAACTCTTTACACCGATAAACTCATCTTT. The encoded protein is CACDPVLGETLYTDKLIF.

In this sample, this clone turned up a few times. One base separates it from a far larger clone, so it is likely a read error. Other nucleotide sequences in the sample specify the same CDR3. The genes are TRDV2 and TRDJ1; D gene uncertain. CDR3 size: 15 residues. The V gene's germline CDR1 is GEAIGNYY and CDR2 EKD. V lost 0 bases and J lost 1, with 11 bases in between. This CDR3 reads CACDTVTRTTDKLIF. The DNA for the CDR3 is TGTGCCTGTGACACCGTTACCCGCACCACCGATAAACTCATCTTT.

To note about this clone: This DNA's translation and the protein TCRdb lists, from a much larger clone, do not match at residue 14, likely due to a read error; the protein shown is translated from the DNA. The gene calls are TRDV2 and TRDJ1; 8 positions agree with TRDD3. CDR3 length equals 19 residues. CDR1 and CDR2 (germline): GEAIGNYY, EKD. V gave up 3 bases and J gave up 4 bases; unmatched junction bases: 21. The CDR3 DNA sequence: TGTGCCTGTGACGGGATTCGTACTGGGGGCTACCCGGGGATCGATAAACTCATCTTT. This encodes CACDGIRTGGYPGIDKLIF.

This clone was counted a few times. TCRdb's listed protein matches a much larger clone and diverges from this DNA's translation at residue 13, likely through a read error; the protein shown comes from the DNA. This sequence joins TRDV2 and TRDJ1; TRDD3 agrees at 10 bases. V shed 5 bases, J shed 4 bases, and the junction held 21 bases outside the gene matches. CDR3 length: 19 amino acids. Germline-derived CDR1 and CDR2 are GEAIGNYY and EKD. For the CDR3, the DNA is TGTGCCTGTGTCCCACTTACTGGGGGATCCAGCGGGGAGTACGATAAACTCATCTTT. This encodes CACVPLTGGSSGEYDKLIF.

This clone showed up just a few times. Translating this DNA gives a protein that differs at residue 5 from the TCRdb one, which belongs to a much larger clone; a read error is likely, and the protein shown is this translation. V gene TRDV2 combines with J gene TRDJ1; 8 nucleotides align to TRDD3. V was clipped by 3 bases and J by 0 bases; unmatched bases: 20. The CDR3 extends over 20 amino acids. Germline CDR1 GEAIGNYY, CDR2 EKD. The CDR3, as DNA: TGTGCCTGTGACGCGGTTTCGGGATACGGGAGTAGGGTGTACACCGATAAACTCATCTTT. Protein product: CACDAVSGYGSRVYTDKLIF.

As regards this clone: TCRdb's listed protein matches a much larger clone and diverges from this DNA's translation at residue 9, likely through a read error; the protein shown comes from the DNA. This sequence joins TRDV2 and TRDJ1, with 8 bases lining up with TRDD3. Germline trimming cut 4 bases from V and 5 bases from J; bases unmatched to any gene: 26. Germline V gene data show CDR1 as GEAIGNYY and CDR2 as EKD. The CDR3 length is 20 residues. CDR3 protein: CACETLPQMGDLSMEDKLIF. The CDR3 nucleotides are TGTGCCTGTGAAACACTACCCCAGATGGGGGATTTATCGATGGAGGATAAACTCATCTTT.

Remarks on this clone: This DNA translates differently at residue 12 from the TCRdb protein, which is that of a much larger clone; a read error is likely, and the protein shown is the DNA's own translation. The chain employs TRDV2 and TRDJ2; 11 bases are shared with TRDD3. The CDR3 spans 16 residues. Germline CDR1 is GEAIGNYY and CDR2 is EKD. V shed 0 bases, J shed 10 bases, and the junction held 9 bases outside the gene matches. For the CDR3, the DNA is TGTGCCTGTGACACCGTGGGGGATACGCCGAATGTACAACTCTTCTTT. Its protein is CACDTVGDTPNVQLFF.

This clone was found a few times. A far bigger clonotype differs at one base, so this is likely a read error. The chain combines TRDV1 with TRDJ1, with TRDD3 matching 13 bases. V lost 8 bases to trimming and J lost 1 base; unmatched junction nucleotides: 31. Germline-derived CDR1 and CDR2 are TSWWSYY and QGS. The CDR3 sequence is 24 residues long. The chain's CDR3 is CALSLGIGWQYFVLGDTGTDKLIF. In nucleotides, the CDR3 is TGTGCTCTTAGCCTAGGGATCGGTTGGCAATACTTTGTACTGGGGGATACGGGCACCGATAAACTCATCTTT.

This clone has more than one count but fewer than ten. A read error is likely here: a far larger clone is one base away. This same CDR3 is encoded by further DNA sequences in the sample. The V call is TRDV2, the J call TRDJ1; 11 nucleotides line up with TRDD3. CDR1 is GEAIGNYY and CDR2 is EKD in the germline V gene. The CDR3 length is 21 residues. CDR3 coding DNA: TGTGCCTGTGACACCGTAAGGCCACTGGGGGATATCGTCCAAGTGGACGATAAGCTCATCTTT. It specifies CACDTVRPLGDIVQVDDKLIF.

This clone was observed a few times. The protein TCRdb gives is from a much larger clone and does not agree with this DNA's translation at residue 17, likely a read error; the protein shown here comes from the DNA. The J gene is TRDJ1, the V gene TRDV2, with 8 bases identical to TRDD3. There are 20 residues in the CDR3. Germline V gives CDR1 GEAIGNYY, CDR2 EKD. The CDR3 region has the DNA TGTGCCTGTGACACCGTCCTCAGTACTGGGGGTCCTAGGTACACCGATAGACTCATCTTT. Translated: CACDTVLSTGGPRYTDRLIF.

This clone was seen a few times. One base separates it from a far larger clone, so it is likely a read error. Other DNA sequences in this specimen translate into the identical CDR3. The rearrangement links TRDV2 to TRDJ1, with TRDD3 identical over 12 bases. The CDR3 totals 19 residues. CDR1 and CDR2 from the germline V gene are GEAIGNYY and EKD. V trimming: 0 bases; J trimming: 5 bases; junction bases outside the gene matches: 15. Written as DNA, the CDR3 is TGTGCCTGTGACACCGTTCTGGGGGATACGTTGAGAGGGTCGGATAAACTCATCTTT. Residues: CACDTVLGDTLRGSDKLIF.

This clone was picked up a small number of times. The amino acid sequence in TCRdb belongs to a much larger clone and departs from this DNA's translation at residue 6, likely a sequencing read error; the sequence shown is translated from the DNA. V and J are TRDV2 and TRDJ1, with 12 nucleotides matching TRDD3. With V trimmed by 0 bases and J by 5 bases, 15 bases remained unmatched. Germline CDR1 and CDR2: GEAIGNYY and EKD. This CDR3 region has 19 residues. The CDR3, as DNA: TGTGCCTGTGACACCGATCTGGGGGATACGTTAAGAGGGTCGGATAAACTCATCTTT. Its translation: CACDTDLGDTLRGSDKLIF.

For this clone: TCRdb's protein for this DNA is that of a much larger clone and differs from the translation at residue 11, likely a read error; the protein shown is the DNA translation. The chain has TRDV2 and TRDJ1; TRDD3 matches at 8 bases. V was clipped by 0 bases and J by 1 base; unmatched bases: 9. Germline-derived CDR1 and CDR2 are GEAIGNYY and EKD. The CDR3 length is 17 residues. CDR3 residues: CACDTVGGGSCTDKLIF. CDR3 nucleotide sequence: TGTGCCTGTGACACCGTGGGTGGGGGATCGTGCACCGATAAACTCATCTTT.

This clone qualifies as medium-sized. The J gene is TRDJ1, the V gene TRAV29/DV5, with TRDD3 matching 12 bases. The germline gives CDR1 NSMFDY, CDR2 ISSIKDK. The CDR3 has 27 amino acids. After removal of 1 base from V and 0 bases from J, the junction contained 37 bases not matched to a gene. CDR3 amino acids: CAASFLPFLPSRRTGGYRPAYTDKLIF. In nucleotides, the CDR3 is TGTGCAGCAAGCTTCTTGCCCTTTCTTCCTAGCCGACGTACTGGGGGATACCGTCCCGCTTACACCGATAAACTCATCTTT.

Only a few counts were recorded for this clone. The protein recorded in TCRdb matches a much larger clone and deviates from this DNA's translation at residue 6, suggesting a read error; the protein here is obtained by translating the DNA. The genes are TRDV2 and TRDJ1, with 8 positions matching TRDD3. The CDR3 is 17 amino acids. From germline, CDR1 is GEAIGNYY and CDR2 EKD. The trim removed 0 bases at V and 0 bases at J, leaving 8 bases unmatched. CDR3 in DNA: TGTGCCTGTGACACCATGGGTGGGGGATCGTACACCGATAAACTCATCTTT. It is translated as CACDTMGGGSYTDKLIF.

This clone has at least ten counts. TCRdb pairs this DNA with a much larger clone's protein that differs at residue 13, likely a read error; the protein shown was translated from the DNA. The chain is built from TRDV2 and TRDJ1; 9 nucleotides agree with TRDD3. CDR1 GEAIGNYY and CDR2 EKD come from the germline V gene. The CDR3 covers 15 residues. The CDR3 region is CACDALGDGTDKPIF. In DNA form, the CDR3 reads TGTGCCTGTGACGCCCTGGGGGATGGCACCGATAAACCCATCTTT.

About this clone: TCRdb's listed protein matches a much larger clone and diverges from this DNA's translation at residue 4, likely through a read error; the protein shown comes from the DNA. This sequence joins TRDV2 and TRDJ1; TRDD3 agrees at 12 bases. Germline trimming cut 4 bases from V and 2 bases from J; bases unmatched to any gene: 10. This CDR3 has 17 amino acids. CDR1 is GEAIGNYY, CDR2 EKD, per germline. The CDR3 DNA reads as TGTGCCTGTGAGAACTTATTACTGGGGGATACAACCGATAAACTCATCTTT. Amino acid sequence: CACENLLLGDTTDKLIF.

A few counts support this clone. One base separates it from a far larger clone, so it is likely a read error. The same CDR3 is also encoded by other DNA sequences in this sample. This chain connects TRDV2 to TRDJ1; D may be TRDD3 (6 bases). Per germline, CDR1 GEAIGNYY and CDR2 EKD. CDR3 length: 19 residues. The DNA of the CDR3 is TGTGCCTGTGCCCGGCTAGGGGGCGCTGGGGACACAGACACCGATAAGCTCATCTTT. As protein: CACARLGGAGDTDTDKLIF.

About this clone itself: This likely reflects a read error, since a far larger clone is one base away. Other DNA sequences of this sample code for an identical CDR3. The chain couples TRDV2 to TRDJ1; TRDD3 is a possible D gene (5 bases). The CDR3 has 18 residues. Germline CDR1 is GEAIGNYY and CDR2 is EKD. Between the trimmed V and J ends, which lost 3 bases and 2 bases, there was a span of 24 bases. CDR3: CACDPAGRTGGETDKLIF. CDR3 sequence (DNA): TGTGCCTGTGACCCCGCAGGTCGTACTGGAGGAGAGACCGATAAACTCATCTTT.

This clone turned up a few times. This DNA's translation differs at residue 14 from TCRdb's protein, which comes from a much larger clone; a read error is likely, and the protein shown is translated from the DNA. The V gene is TRDV2, the J gene TRDJ3; 9 bases map to TRDD3. Germline CDR1 reads GEAIGNYY; CDR2 reads EKD. This CDR3 has 20 amino acids. The CDR3 here is CACDPTLTGGHPWGTRQMFF. CDR3 coding DNA: TGTGCCTGTGACCCTACCCTTACTGGGGGACACCCCTGGGGCACCCGACAGATGTTTTTC.

Remarks on this clone: Since a far larger clone is one base different, this is likely a read error. Distinct nucleotide sequences in the sample also encode this CDR3. V gene assignment gives TRDV1, but the J gene was left uncalled. CDR1 is TSWWSYY and CDR2 is QGS in the germline V gene. The CDR3 covers 10 residues. CDR3 in DNA: TGTGCCCTTGGGGAATGTTTGCTTTTCTTT. Its translation: CALGECLLFF.

Remarks on this clone: It differs at one base from a far larger clone, so likely a read error. At the DNA level, this CDR3 is encoded by other sequences in the same sample as well. The V gene is TRDV1, the J gene TRDJ1; 13 bases fit TRDD3. This CDR3 region has 21 residues. The germline V gene has CDR1 TSWWSYY and CDR2 QGS. Here the CDR3 DNA reads TGTGCTCTTGGGAAACCCTTCCGCTACTGGGGGATACGGGGGATCACCGATAAACTCATTTTT. It yields the protein CALGKPFRYWGIRGITDKLIF.

This clone was observed a few times. TCRdb's entry gives the protein of a much larger clone, which mismatches this DNA's translation at residue 9, likely from a read error; the protein reported here is translated from the DNA. Within the sample, other DNA sequences also encode this same CDR3. The chain links TRDV2 to TRDJ1; maybe TRDD1 (5 bases). The V end was cut by 3 bases, the J end by 5 bases, with 18 bases between. Germline V gene lookup returns CDR1 GEAIGNYY and CDR2 EKD. The CDR3 has 15 amino acids. CDR3 in DNA: TGTGCCTGTGACCCCGTACAAATACCTGTAGATAAACTCATCTTT. This gives the protein CACDPVQIPVDKLIF.

Details on this clone: The TCRdb protein, from a much larger clone, departs from this DNA's translation at residue 6, likely by read error; the protein shown derives from the DNA. Written as DNA, the CDR3 is TGTGCTCTTGGGACCGCTTCCCAGAGGACTTACTGGGGGACCGGCGATAAACTCATCTTT. As protein: CALGTASQRTYWGTGDKLIF. The rearrangement joins TRDV1 to TRDJ1; 9 nucleotides line up with TRDD3. Germline V CDR1 and CDR2: TSWWSYY, QGS. J lost 4 bases, V lost 5 bases, and 23 bases had no gene match. The CDR3 has 20 residues.